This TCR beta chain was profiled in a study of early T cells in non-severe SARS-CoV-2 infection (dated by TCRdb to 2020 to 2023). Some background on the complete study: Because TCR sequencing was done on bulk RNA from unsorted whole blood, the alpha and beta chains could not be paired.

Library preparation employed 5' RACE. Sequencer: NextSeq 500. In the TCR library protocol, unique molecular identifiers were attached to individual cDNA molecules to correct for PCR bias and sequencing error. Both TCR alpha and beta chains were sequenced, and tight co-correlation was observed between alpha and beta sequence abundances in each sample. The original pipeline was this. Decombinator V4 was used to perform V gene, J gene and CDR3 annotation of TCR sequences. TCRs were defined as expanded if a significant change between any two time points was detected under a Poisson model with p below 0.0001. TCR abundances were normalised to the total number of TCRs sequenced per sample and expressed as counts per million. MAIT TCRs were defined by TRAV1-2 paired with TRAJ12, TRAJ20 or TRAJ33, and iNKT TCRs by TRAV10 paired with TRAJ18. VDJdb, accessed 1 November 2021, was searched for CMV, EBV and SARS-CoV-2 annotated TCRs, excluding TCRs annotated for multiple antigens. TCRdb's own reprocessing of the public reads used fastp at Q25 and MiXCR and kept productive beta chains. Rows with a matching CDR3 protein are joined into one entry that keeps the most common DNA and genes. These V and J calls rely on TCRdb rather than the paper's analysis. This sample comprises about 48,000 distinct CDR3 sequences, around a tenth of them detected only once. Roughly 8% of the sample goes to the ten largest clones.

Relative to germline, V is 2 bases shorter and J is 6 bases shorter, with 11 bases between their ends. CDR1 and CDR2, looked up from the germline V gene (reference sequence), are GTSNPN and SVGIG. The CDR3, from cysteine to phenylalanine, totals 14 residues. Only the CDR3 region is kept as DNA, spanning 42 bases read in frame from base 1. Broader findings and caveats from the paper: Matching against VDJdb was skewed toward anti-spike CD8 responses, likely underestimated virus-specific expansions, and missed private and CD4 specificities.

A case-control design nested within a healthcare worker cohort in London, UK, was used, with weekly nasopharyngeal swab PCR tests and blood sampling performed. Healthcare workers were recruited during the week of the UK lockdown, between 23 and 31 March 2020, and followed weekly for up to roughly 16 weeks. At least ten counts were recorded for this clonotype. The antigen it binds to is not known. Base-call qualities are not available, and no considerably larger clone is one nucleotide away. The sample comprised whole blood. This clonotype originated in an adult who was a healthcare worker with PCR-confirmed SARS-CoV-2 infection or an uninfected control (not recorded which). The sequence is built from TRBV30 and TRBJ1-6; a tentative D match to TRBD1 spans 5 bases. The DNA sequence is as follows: TGTGCCTGGAGTCTTGGGGGGGTTAATTCACCCCTCCACTTT. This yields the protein CAWSLGGVNSPLHF.